The 9 T cell receptor beta chains presented below share a single source sample, sequenced in a study of shared clonotypes between healthy human individuals. Generated by immunoSEQ multiplex PCR, the TCRdb table keeps only in-frame clones and is missing some. This sample carries 550,000 to 700,000 clones, more than 70% of them seen once, and the ten largest clones take under 2%. Sequences were obtained from memory CD4+ T cells sorted from blood. Sample subset: CD45RA-negative fraction. These receptors were collected from a woman aged 25 to 45 in good health.

The genes are TRBV19 and TRBJ1-1, with TRBD1 identical over 10 bases. Germline CDR1 LNHDA, CDR2 SQIVND (reference sequence). This CDR3 region has 13 residues. Trimming at V came to 6 bases and at J to 6 bases, leaving 4 bases not matched to a gene. The CDR3 coding sequence is TGTGCCAGTAGCGACAGGGGGCGCGCTGAAGCTTTCTTT. Its protein product is CASSDRGRAEAFF.

The rearrangement uses TRBV2 and TRBJ2-5, with D possibly called TRBD1 or TRBD2 (6 bases each). CDR1 is SNHLY, CDR2 FYNNEI, per germline. The CDR3 extends over 14 amino acids. V lost 7 bases and J 3 bases, leaving 15 bases between the germline ends. This chain's CDR3 is CASTRRGPKETQYF. CDR3 bases: TGTGCCAGCACTAGACGGGGGCCGAAAGAGACCCAGTACTTC.

The chain carries TRBV6-1 and TRBJ1-4; D gene uncertain. V lost 3 bases, J lost 3 bases, and 11 bases lay in between. CDR1 is MNHNS, CDR2 SASEGT, per germline. The CDR3 spans 15 residues. As DNA, the CDR3 is TGTGCCAGCAGTGACCTGAGGTTAGCTAATGAAAAACTGTTTTTT. It is translated as CASSDLRLANEKLFF.

The rearrangement joins TRBV6-1 to TRBJ1-5, with 7 nucleotides matching TRBD1. The CDR3 loop spans 12 amino acids. Losses at the gene ends were 7 bases for V and 9 bases for J; bases not matched to a gene: 6. The germline CDR1 and CDR2 sequences are MNHNS and SASEGT. The CDR3 loop reads CASKDRSSPQHF. The CDR3 DNA sequence: TGTGCCAGCAAGGACAGGTCCTCGCCCCAGCATTTT.

This rearrangement joins TRBV11-2 to TRBJ2-3; 11 nucleotides agree with TRBD2. This CDR3 has 17 residues. Germline CDR1 is SGHAT and CDR2 is FQNNGV. The V segment lost 6 bases and the J segment 6 bases; nucleotides outside the gene matches: 14. Here the CDR3 reads CASRKGVVAGGPDTQYF. In nucleotides, the CDR3 is TGTGCCAGCAGGAAGGGGGTGGTAGCGGGAGGGCCGGATACGCAGTATTTT.

This chain connects TRBV7-3 to TRBJ2-5, with 11 bases matching TRBD1. V lost 3 bases, J lost 7 bases, and 1 base stayed unmatched. The CDR3 covers 13 residues. The V gene's germline CDR1 is SGHTA and CDR2 FQGTGA. CDR3 region: CASSLGQGGTQYF. The CDR3 DNA is TGTGCCAGCAGCTTGGGACAGGGGGGGACCCAGTACTTC.

The rearrangement uses TRBV28 and TRBJ2-3, with unresolved D. The germline V gene has CDR1 MDHEN and CDR2 SYDVKM. The CDR3 is 14 amino acids. V dropped 7 bases and J dropped 5 bases, with 16 bases sitting between them. The CDR3 loop reads CASTISKVVDTQYF. The CDR3 bases are TGTGCCAGCACAATCTCCAAGGTCGTAGATACGCAGTATTTT. Drawing the rest from reference TRBV28 and TRBJ2-3, the complete variable domain is DVKVTQSSRYLVKRTGEKVFLECVQDMDHENMFWYRQDPGLGLRLIYFSYDVKMKEKGDIPEGYSVSREKKERFSLILESASTNQTSMYLCASTISKVVDTQYFGPGTRLTVL.

V gene TRBV10-3 combines with J gene TRBJ2-1, with TRBD2 identical over 10 bases. Germline V gene sequence: CDR1 ENHRY, CDR2 SYGVKD. The CDR3 is 16 residues long. Unmatched junction bases numbered 8, after V lost 0 bases and J lost 9 bases. CDR3 in DNA: TGTGCCATCAGTGAGTCGATGGCTAGCGGGAGACCTGAGCAGTTCTTC. Protein sequence: CAISESMASGRPEQFF.

The CDR3 loop is CASSLGRGQAYGYTF. CDR3 nucleotides: TGTGCCAGCAGCTTAGGGCGGGGGCAAGCCTATGGCTACACCTTC. V and J are TRBV7-6 and TRBJ1-2; tentative D call: TRBD1 (6 bases). The germline V and J ends were trimmed by 1 base and 4 bases, with 13 bases remaining between them. This CDR3 is built from 15 residues. Looked up from germline, CDR1 is SGHVS and CDR2 is FNYEAQ.